The sequence of this T cell receptor (beta chain) was determined in a study of T cell changes during pregnancy in multiple sclerosis. This clone has more than one count but fewer than ten. Produced via immunoSEQ multiplex PCR; TCRdb's table is partial and in-frame only. The table includes 30,000 to 35,000 clones, around 90% detected once. Germline CDR1 and CDR2: KGHSH and LQKENI. The CDR3 consists of 12 residues. Trimming took 0 bases from V and 8 from J, leaving 4 bases between them. The sample here was CD4+ T cells from peripheral blood mononuclear cells, taken in the third trimester of pregnancy. The V gene is TRBV18, the J gene TRBJ1-4; D uncertain. This TCR derives from a female donor in good health, enrolled as a control in a pregnancy study. DNA for the CDR3: TGTGCCAGCTCACCACCGTCAGAAAAACTGTTTTTT. This sequence encodes CASSPPSEKLFF. Using reference TRBV18 and TRBJ1-4 for the parts outside the CDR3, the full variable domain is NAGVMQNPRHLVRRRGQEARLRCSPMKGHSHVYWYRQLPEEGLKFMVYLQKENIIDESGMPKERFSAEFPKEGPSILRIQQVVRGDSAAYFCASSPPSEKLFFGSGTQLSVL.